Sequencing of this T cell receptor (beta chain) was carried out in a study of beta chain features in type 1 diabetes. Overall study findings and caveats: When VDJ junctions were examined, type 1 diabetes patients showed fewer insertions and more deletions.

Reverse transcription of all isolated RNA meant that expressed TCRB transcripts were sequenced. Generated by immunoSEQ multiplex PCR, the TCRdb table keeps only in-frame clones and is missing some. The sample lists about 620,000 clones, around a sixth occurring once. The CDR3 totals 14 residues. The V gene's germline CDR1 is MNHEY and CDR2 SMNVEV (reference sequence). With 6 bases clipped from V and 7 bases from J, the junction kept 6 bases outside the gene matches. Each of the sorted populations had a purity greater than 95%. Regarding this clone: The antigen is not known.

The clonotype comes from a man aged 18 to 30 in good health. The sequencing sample was made of naive CD4+ T cells from blood. The chain uses TRBV27 and TRBJ1-6; TRBD1 aligns across 7 bases. This CDR3 reads CASSPTGFNSPLHF. CDR3 nucleotides: TGTGCCAGCAGCCCGACAGGGTTCAATTCACCCCTCCACTTT.